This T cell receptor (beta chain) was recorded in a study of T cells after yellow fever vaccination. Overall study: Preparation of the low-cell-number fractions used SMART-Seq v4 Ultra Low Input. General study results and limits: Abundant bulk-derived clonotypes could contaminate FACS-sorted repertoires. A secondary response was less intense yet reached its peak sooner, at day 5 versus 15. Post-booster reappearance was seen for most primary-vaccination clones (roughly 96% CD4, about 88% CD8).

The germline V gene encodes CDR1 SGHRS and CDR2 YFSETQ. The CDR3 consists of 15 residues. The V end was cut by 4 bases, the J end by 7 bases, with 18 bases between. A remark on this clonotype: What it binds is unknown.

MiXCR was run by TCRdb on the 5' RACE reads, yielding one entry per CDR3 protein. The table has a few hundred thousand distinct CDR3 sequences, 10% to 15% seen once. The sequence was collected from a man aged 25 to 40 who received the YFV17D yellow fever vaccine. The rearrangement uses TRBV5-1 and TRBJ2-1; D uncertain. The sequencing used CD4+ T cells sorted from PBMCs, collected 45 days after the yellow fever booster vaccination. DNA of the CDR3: TGCGCCAGCAGCGGAGAAGGGCGGTGGGGAAATGAGCAGTTCTTC. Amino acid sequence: CASSGEGRWGNEQFF.